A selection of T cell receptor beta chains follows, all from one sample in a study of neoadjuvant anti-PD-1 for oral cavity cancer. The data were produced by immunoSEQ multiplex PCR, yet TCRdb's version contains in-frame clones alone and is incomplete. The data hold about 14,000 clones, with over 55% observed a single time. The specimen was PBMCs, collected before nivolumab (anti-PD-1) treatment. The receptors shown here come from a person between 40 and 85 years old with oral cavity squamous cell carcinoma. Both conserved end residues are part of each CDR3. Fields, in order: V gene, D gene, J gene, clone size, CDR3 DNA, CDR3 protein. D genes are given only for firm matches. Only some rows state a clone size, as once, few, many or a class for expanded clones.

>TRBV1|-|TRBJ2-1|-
TGCACCAGCAGCCAGGACGAGCGGGGTTCCTACAATGAGCAGTTCTTC
CTSSQDERGSYNEQFF
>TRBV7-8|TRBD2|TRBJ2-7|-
TGTGCCAGCAGCCGGGAGGCCTACTACGAGCAGTACTTC
CASSREAYYEQYF
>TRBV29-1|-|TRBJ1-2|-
TGCAGCGTTGAAGAAAGCGACAGAGTCTATGGCTACACCTTC
CSVEESDRVYGYTF
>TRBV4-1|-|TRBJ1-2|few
TGCGCCAGCAGCCAAGTGAGGGTAGGGGGCTACACCTTC
CASSQVRVGGYTF
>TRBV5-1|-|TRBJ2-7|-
TGCGCCAGCAGCTTGGAGGCGGGAAAGCAGTACTTC
CASSLEAGKQYF
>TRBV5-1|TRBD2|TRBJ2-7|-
TGCGCCAGCAGCCGAAGACTAGCCGTCCTATCCTACGAGCAGTACTTC
CASSRRLAVLSYEQYF
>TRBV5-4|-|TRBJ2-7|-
TGTGCCAGCAGCTCCCCGGCAGGTAGGGAGCAGTACTTC
CASSSPAGREQYF
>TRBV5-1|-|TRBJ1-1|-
TGCGCCAGCAGCTTGGATAGCAACACTGAAGCTTTCTTT
CASSLDSNTEAFF
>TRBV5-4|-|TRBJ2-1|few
TGTGCCAGCAGCTTGGAAGTGGGAGCCTCCTACAATGAGCAGTTCTTC
CASSLEVGASYNEQFF
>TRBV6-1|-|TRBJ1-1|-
TGTGCCAGCAGTGAAGCGACCAAGGTAGTAGGGAGGGTAGCTTTCTTT
CASSEATKVVGRVAFF
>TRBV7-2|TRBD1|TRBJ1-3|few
TGTGCCAGCAGCTTAACCGGGACAGTCTCTGGAAACACCATATATTTT
CASSLTGTVSGNTIYF
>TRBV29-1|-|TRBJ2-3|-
TGCAGCCTATGGACAGGCACAGATACGCAGTATTTT
CSLWTGTDTQYF
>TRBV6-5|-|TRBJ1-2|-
TGTGCCAGCAGCCCCGATAGGGTGTATGGCTACACCTTC
CASSPDRVYGYTF
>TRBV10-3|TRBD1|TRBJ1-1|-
TGTGCCACTAACAGGGGGCTGAACACTGAAGCTTTCTTT
CATNRGLNTEAFF
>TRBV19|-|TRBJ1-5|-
TGTGCCAGTAGTACACAGGCCTATAATCAGCCCCAGCATTTT
CASSTQAYNQPQHF
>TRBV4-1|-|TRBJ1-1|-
TGCGCCAGCAGCCACCGACACGAAGGGGGCACTGAAGCTTTCTTT
CASSHRHEGGTEAFF
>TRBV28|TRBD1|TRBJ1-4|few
TGTGCCAGCAGTTCCTACGGAACAGGGGAAGAAAAACTGTTTTTT
CASSSYGTGEEKLFF
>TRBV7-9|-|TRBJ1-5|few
TGTGCCAGCAGCCCCTTAACCAATCAGCCCCAGCATTTT
CASSPLTNQPQHF
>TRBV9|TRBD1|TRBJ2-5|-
TGTGCCACCCTTAAGACAGGGGAGGAAGAGACCCAGTACTTC
CATLKTGEEETQYF
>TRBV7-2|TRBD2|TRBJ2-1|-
TGTGCCAGCAGCTTAGCGCTAGCGGGCAATGAGCAGTTCTTC
CASSLALAGNEQFF
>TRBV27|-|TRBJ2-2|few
TGTGCCAGCAGTCTTTTTCGACAGGTTGTCGGGGAGCTGTTTTTT
CASSLFRQVVGELFF
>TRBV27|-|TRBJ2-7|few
TGTGCCAGCAGTCCCCCCGCGGGAAAGCAGTACTTC
CASSPPAGKQYF
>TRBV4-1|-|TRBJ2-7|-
TGCGCCAGCAGCCAAGATCCCGCTAGTAGCTACGAGCAGTACTTC
CASSQDPASSYEQYF
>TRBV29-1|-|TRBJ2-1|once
TGCAGCGTTGAGACGGGGCAAAGCAATGAGCAGTTCTTC
CSVETGQSNEQFF
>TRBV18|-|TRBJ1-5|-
TGTGCCAGCTCCCCGGGGGGTCAGCCCCAGCATTTT
CASSPGGQPQHF
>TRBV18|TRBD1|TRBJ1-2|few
TGTGCCAGCTCACCACCTGGACAGGACTATGGCTACACCTTC
CASSPPGQDYGYTF